The 22 T cell receptor beta chains below all came from one sample that was sequenced in a study of CD8 T cells in ankylosing spondylitis. Whole-study findings and limits: One TCR beta motif, made up of roughly eight highly homologous variants, appeared characteristic of ankylosing spondylitis blood.

Each CDR3 protein is one row after TCRdb ran MiXCR on the 5' RACE reads. The sample consists of 400,000 or so distinct CDR3 sequences, roughly a quarter of them appearing once. Their specific antigens are unknown. Sequenced sample: blood, either unsorted or a sorted T cell fraction (not recorded which). These TCRs come from a male donor with ankylosing spondylitis.

The chain links TRBV5-6 to TRBJ2-1; no clear D gene. The CDR3 totals 15 residues. CDR1 SGHDT and CDR2 YYEEEE come from the germline V gene. V was shortened by 5 bases and J by 2 bases, with 14 bases between the two germline ends. The CDR3 protein is CASRPLIHPYNEQFF. The CDR3 coding sequence is TGTGCCAGCAGACCTTTAATCCACCCCTACAATGAGCAGTTCTTC.

This rearrangement joins TRBV29-1 to TRBJ1-4; perhaps TRBD1 as D (5 bases). Germline CDR1 reads SQVTM; CDR2 reads ANQGSEA. Trimming stripped 4 bases from V and 6 bases from J, with 9 bases between. The CDR3 is 12 residues long. The CDR3: CSVAQGDEKLFF. The CDR3 DNA reads TGCAGCGTTGCTCAGGGAGATGAAAAACTGTTTTTT.

The chain is built from TRBV7-8 and TRBJ2-5, with 14 bases fitting TRBD2. Losses at the gene ends were 5 bases for V and 9 bases for J; bases not matched to a gene: 5. CDR1 SGHVS and CDR2 FQNEAQ come from the germline V gene. The length of the CDR3 is 14 residues. CDR3 bases: TGTGCCAGCAGCATGACTAGCGGGAGGGCCTCCCAGTACTTC. Translation: CASSMTSGRASQYF.

The V gene is TRBV12-3 or TRBV12-4, the J gene TRBJ2-1; D is possibly TRBD2 (6 bases). This CDR3 has 15 residues. V lost 7 bases and J 4 bases, leaving 17 bases between the germline ends. The CDR3 loop reads CASTERAGKYNEQFF. The CDR3 nucleotides read TGTGCCAGCACCGAAAGGGCGGGAAAGTACAATGAGCAGTTCTTC.

This clonotype was recorded a few times. This chain uses TRBV5-6 with TRBJ2-5; D may be TRBD1 (7 bases). CDR3 length equals 14 residues. Germline V gives CDR1 SGHDT, CDR2 YYEEEE. With 4 bases removed from V and 7 bases from J, the gap between germline ends came to 17 bases. The CDR3, as DNA: TGTGCCAGCAGCAAACCCAGGGGGGCAGGGACCCAGTACTTC. Amino acid sequence: CASSKPRGAGTQYF. The entire variable domain, with the rest obtained from reference TRBV5-6 and TRBJ2-5, is as follows: DAGVTQSPTHLIKTRGQQVTLRCSPKSGHDTVSWYQQALGQGPQFIFQYYEEEERQRGNFPDRFSGHQFPNYSSELNVNALLLGDSALYLCASSKPRGAGTQYFGPGTRLLVL.

This clonotype has just a few counts. V and J are TRBV15 and TRBJ1-5; D is unresolved. CDR1 is LNHNV and CDR2 is YYDKDF in the germline V gene (reference sequence). The CDR3 runs 14 residues. Trimming shortened V by 0 bases and J by 11 bases, and 14 bases separated the two germline ends. CDR3 protein: CATSREPQGLAQHF. The CDR3 DNA reads TGTGCCACCAGCAGAGAACCTCAAGGATTGGCCCAGCATTTT.

This chain uses TRBV20-1 with TRBJ2-1; D ambiguous. The germline gives CDR1 DFQATT, CDR2 SNEGSKA (reference sequence). Trimming shortened V by 4 bases and J by 9 bases, and 10 bases separated the two germline ends. CDR3 size: 11 residues. CDR3 region: CSATHFGEQFF. CDR3 coding DNA: TGCAGTGCTACCCATTTCGGTGAGCAGTTCTTC.

This chain connects TRBV2 to TRBJ2-5, with TRBD2 identical over 10 bases. The germline V gene encodes CDR1 SNHLY and CDR2 FYNNEI. With 4 bases clipped from V and 6 bases from J, the junction kept 11 bases outside the gene matches. The CDR3 sequence is 16 residues long. The CDR3 loop reads CASSAGLAGVLKTQYF. The CDR3 DNA reads TGTGCCAGCAGTGCTGGCCTAGCGGGAGTGCTAAAGACCCAGTACTTC.

This clonotype was seen a few times. This rearrangement joins TRBV24-1 to TRBJ2-1; 11 nucleotides align to TRBD2. The J segment lost 7 bases and the V segment lost 11 bases, leaving 12 bases of the junction unmatched. The germline gives CDR1 KGHDR, CDR2 SFDVKD. The CDR3 loop spans 15 amino acids. In DNA, the CDR3 is TGTGCCATAGAAGATAGCGGGAGGGCCTTGAATGAGCAGTTCTTC. Translating it yields CAIEDSGRALNEQFF.

This clonotype was seen only a few times. V gene TRBV27 combines with J gene TRBJ2-2; 11 nucleotides agree with TRBD2. The CDR3 totals 16 residues. J gave up 7 bases and V 6 bases, and 10 bases lay outside the gene matches. CDR1 and CDR2 from the germline V gene are MNHEY and SMNVEV (reference sequence). The CDR3 protein is CASSTLAGVGGGELFF. CDR3 nucleotides: TGTGCCAGCAGCACACTAGCGGGAGTAGGCGGCGGGGAGCTGTTTTTT.

The CDR3 spells CASNQDGPEAFF. CDR3 coding DNA: TGCGCCAGCAATCAGGATGGTCCTGAAGCTTTCTTT. V is TRBV5-1 and J is TRBJ1-1, with D unresolved. V lost 6 bases to trimming and J lost 6 bases, with 12 bases between them. This CDR3 contains 12 residues. Germline values: CDR1 SGHRS, CDR2 YFSETQ.

V and J are TRBV29-1 and TRBJ2-5, with 7 positions matching TRBD2. Trimming removed 5 bases from V and 3 bases from J; junction bases left unmatched: 6. The CDR3 sequence is 13 residues long. In germline, CDR1 is SQVTM, CDR2 ANQGSEA. The DNA for the CDR3 is TGCAGCGTTTCCCCTAGCGGTAAAGAGACCCAGTACTTC. It codes for CSVSPSGKETQYF.

There are a few counts of this clonotype. The rearrangement links TRBV7-6 to TRBJ2-2; D not certain. The germline V and J ends were trimmed by 5 bases and 6 bases, with 10 bases remaining between them. From germline, CDR1 is SGHVS and CDR2 FNYEAQ. The CDR3 is 13 residues long. In nucleotides, the CDR3 is TGTGCCAGCAGCCCCCCGATAGCCGGGGAGCTGTTTTTT. Translating it yields CASSPPIAGELFF.

The chain employs TRBV3-1 and TRBJ2-7; weak D call: TRBD1 (5 bases). V shed 1 base and J shed 1 base, with 11 bases lying between them. The V gene's germline CDR1 is LGHDT and CDR2 YNNKEL (reference sequence). The CDR3 is made up of 15 amino acids. This CDR3 is CASSQGPGSSYEQYF. CDR3 nucleotides: TGTGCCAGCAGCCAAGGACCAGGGTCTTCCTACGAGCAGTACTTC.

In DNA, the CDR3 is TGTGCCATCAGTGAGGGACGGGACACTGAAGCTTTCTTT. Amino acids: CAISEGRDTEAFF. The chain combines TRBV10-3 with TRBJ1-1; D is undetermined. The CDR3 is made up of 13 amino acids. Trimming stripped 2 bases from V and 3 bases from J, with 7 bases between. The germline V gene encodes CDR1 ENHRY and CDR2 SYGVKD.

The J gene is TRBJ2-3, the V gene TRBV5-1, with 7 bases that match TRBD1. V was pared by 3 bases and J by 5 bases, with 6 bases of the junction left unmatched. The CDR3 totals 14 residues. The germline V gene has CDR1 SGHRS and CDR2 YFSETQ. CDR3: CASSSQGSRDTQYF. In DNA form, the CDR3 reads TGCGCCAGCAGCTCACAGGGGTCTAGAGATACGCAGTATTTT.

The genes are TRBV5-1 and TRBJ1-2; 8 nucleotides line up with TRBD1. After removal of 0 bases from V and 3 bases from J, the junction contained 10 bases not matched to a gene. Per the germline V gene, CDR1 is SGHRS and CDR2 is YFSETQ. The CDR3 totals 17 residues. The CDR3 DNA sequence: TGCGCCAGCAGCTTGGCCACTTCGACAGGGGCAGACTATGGCTACACCTTC. This codes for CASSLATSTGADYGYTF.

This clonotype was counted at least ten times. The genes are TRBV29-1 and TRBJ2-1; TRBD2 might be the D (5 bases). V dropped 0 bases and J dropped 13 bases, with 10 bases sitting between them. The CDR3 contains 11 residues. Germline lookup yields CDR1 SQVTM and CDR2 ANQGSEA. CDR3 sequence: CSVEDRDFQFF. DNA of the CDR3: TGCAGCGTTGAAGACCGGGATTTCCAGTTCTTC.

V and J are TRBV7-2 and TRBJ2-5; TRBD2 matches 13 bases. The CDR3 has 17 residues. The ends lost 1 base at V and 3 bases at J; junction bases unmatched: 5. Germline CDR1 reads SGHTA; CDR2 reads FQGNSA. CDR3 region: CASSLGPGTSGKETQYF. DNA for the CDR3: TGTGCCAGCAGCTTAGGCCCCGGGACTAGCGGGAAAGAGACCCAGTACTTC.

This clonotype was observed a few times. The V and J genes are TRBV7-7 and TRBJ2-3; the match to TRBD2 covers 8 bases. J lost 7 bases, V lost 2 bases, and 14 bases had no gene match. CDR3 length equals 17 residues. Germline V lookup: CDR1 SSHAT, CDR2 FNYEAQ (reference sequence). CDR3 sequence reads: CASSLTISSGSRNTQYF. CDR3 nucleotides: TGTGCCAGCAGCTTAACGATTAGCAGCGGGAGTCGGAATACGCAGTATTTT. The full variable domain, rest sourced from reference TRBV7-7 and TRBJ2-3, is GAGVSQSPRYKVTKRGQDVTLRCDPISSHATLYWYQQALGQGPEFLTYFNYEAQPDKSGLPSDRFSAERPEGSISTLTIQRTEQRDSAMYRCASSLTISSGSRNTQYFGPGTRLTVL.

J is TRBJ1-5 and V is TRBV21-1; TRBD1, as called in the table, went unchecked against the DNA. TRBV21-1 constitutes a pseudogene. The CDR3 is 13 amino acids. In DNA, the CDR3 is TGTGCCATTTCTGGGGACAGTTATCAGCCCCAGCATTTT. Residues: CAISGDSYQPQHF.

This rearrangement joins TRBV19 to TRBJ1-1; D gene uncertain. Germline-derived CDR1 and CDR2 are LNHDA and SQIVND (reference sequence). The CDR3 extends over 12 amino acids. V gave up 9 bases and J gave up 3 bases, with 11 bases separating them. CDR3 bases: TGTGCCAGCTCGGAGGCCTACACTGAAGCTTTCTTT. Encoded protein: CASSEAYTEAFF. The whole variable domain, remainder taken from reference TRBV19 and TRBJ1-1, is DGGITQSPKYLFRKEGQNVTLSCEQNLNHDAMYWYRQDPGQGLRLIYYSQIVNDFQKGDIAEGYSVSREKKESFPLTVTSAQKNPTAFYLCASSEAYTEAFFGQGTRLTVV.